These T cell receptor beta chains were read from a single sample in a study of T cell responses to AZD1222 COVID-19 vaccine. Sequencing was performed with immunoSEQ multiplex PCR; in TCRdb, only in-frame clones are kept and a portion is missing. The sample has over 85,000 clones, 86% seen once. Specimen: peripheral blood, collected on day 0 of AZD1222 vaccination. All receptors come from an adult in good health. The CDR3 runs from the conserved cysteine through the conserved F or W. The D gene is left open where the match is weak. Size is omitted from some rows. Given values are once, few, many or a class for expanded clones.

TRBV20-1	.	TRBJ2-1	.	CSARWKNEQFF	TGCAGTGCCCGGTGGAAGAATGAGCAGTTCTTC
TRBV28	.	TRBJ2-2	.	CASSETTRGRDTGELFF	TGTGCCAGCAGTGAAACCACGAGGGGTCGAGACACCGGGGAGCTGTTTTTT
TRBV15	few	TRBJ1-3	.	CATSSRTTGNTIYF	TGTGCCACCAGCTCCCGGACAACTGGAAACACCATATATTTT
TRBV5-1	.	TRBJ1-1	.	CASSSGGTEAFF	TGCGCCAGCAGCTCGGGGGGCACTGAAGCTTTCTTT
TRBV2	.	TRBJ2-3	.	CASRARLYYTDTQYF	TGTGCCAGCAGGGCAAGATTATATTACACAGATACGCAGTATTTT
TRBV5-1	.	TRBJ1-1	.	CASQLGQNTEAFF	TGCGCCTCCCAGCTGGGGCAGAACACTGAAGCTTTCTTT
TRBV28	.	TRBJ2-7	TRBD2	CASSPGGGLVRDEQYF	TGTGCCAGCAGTCCCGGGGGGGGGTTGGTTCGCGACGAGCAGTACTTC
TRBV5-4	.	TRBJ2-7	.	CASSLVGGKTYEQYF	TGTGCCAGCAGCTTGGTTGGGGGTAAGACCTACGAGCAGTACTTC
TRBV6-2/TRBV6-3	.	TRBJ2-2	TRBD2	CASSYMGSGGFGGELFF	TGTGCCAGCAGTTACATGGGTAGCGGGGGCTTCGGCGGGGAGCTGTTTTTT
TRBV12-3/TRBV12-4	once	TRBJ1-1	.	CASTQRMDTEAFF	TGTGCCAGCACCCAAAGGATGGACACTGAAGCTTTCTTT
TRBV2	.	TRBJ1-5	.	CASSRRGGQPQHF	TGTGCCAGCAGTCGGAGGGGAGGTCAGCCCCAGCATTTT
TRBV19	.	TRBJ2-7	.	CASSIMRSSYEQYF	TGTGCCAGTAGTATAATGCGGAGCTCCTACGAGCAGTACTTC
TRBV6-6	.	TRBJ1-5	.	CASSYSIESQPQHF	TGTGCCAGCAGTTACTCGATCGAGAGCCAGCCCCAGCATTTT
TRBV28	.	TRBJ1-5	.	CASTSPKAGNQPQHF	TGTGCCAGCACCTCCCCGAAGGCAGGCAATCAGCCCCAGCATTTT
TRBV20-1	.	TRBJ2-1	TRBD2	CSASVQRGVNEQFF	TGCAGTGCTAGTGTTCAGCGGGGAGTCAATGAGCAGTTCTTC
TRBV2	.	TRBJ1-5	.	CASNMQGASNQPQHF	TGTGCCAGCAACATGCAGGGAGCGAGCAATCAGCCCCAGCATTTT
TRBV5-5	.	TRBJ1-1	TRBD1	CASSNRDRGGTEAFF	TGTGCCAGCAGCAACCGGGACAGGGGTGGTACTGAAGCTTTCTTT
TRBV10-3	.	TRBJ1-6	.	CAISEGGSYNSPLHF	TGTGCCATCAGTGAAGGGGGCTCCTATAATTCACCCCTCCACTTT
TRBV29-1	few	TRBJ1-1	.	CSVCWAMNTEAFF	TGCAGCGTTTGCTGGGCCATGAACACTGAAGCTTTCTTT
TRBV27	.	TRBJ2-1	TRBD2	CASSPHGTSGRGTYNEQFF	TGTGCCAGCAGTCCGCACGGGACTAGCGGGAGAGGGACCTACAATGAGCAGTTCTTC
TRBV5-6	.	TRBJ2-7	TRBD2	CASSLLWRTSGLAYEQYF	TGTGCCAGCAGCTTACTCTGGCGAACTAGCGGGTTGGCCTACGAGCAGTACTTC
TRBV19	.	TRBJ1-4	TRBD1	CASSPGGLGEKLFF	TGTGCCAGTAGCCCAGGGGGCTTGGGTGAAAAACTGTTTTTT
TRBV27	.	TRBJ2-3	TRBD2	CASSLSLAGFTDTQYF	TGTGCCAGCAGTTTATCCCTAGCGGGGTTCACAGATACGCAGTATTTT
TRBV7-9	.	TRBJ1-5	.	CASSLEGINQPQHF	TGTGCCAGCAGCTTAGAAGGGATCAATCAGCCCCAGCATTTT
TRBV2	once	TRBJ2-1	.	CAIRWGNLLFF	TGTGCCATTCGATGGGGGAACCTTTTGTTCTTC
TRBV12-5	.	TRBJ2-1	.	CASGFGRGDHNEQFF	TGTGCTAGTGGTTTTGGCAGGGGGGACCACAATGAGCAGTTCTTC
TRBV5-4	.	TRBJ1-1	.	CASTTSGTYTEAFF	TGTGCCAGCACCACATCCGGGACCTACACTGAAGCTTTCTTT
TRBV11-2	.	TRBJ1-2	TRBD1	CASSLEGRGRLDYGYTF	TGTGCCAGCAGCTTAGAGGGCAGGGGGCGACTGGACTATGGCTACACCTTC
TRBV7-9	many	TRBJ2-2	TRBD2	CASSPGRPPGELFF	TGTGCCAGCAGCCCCGGGAGGCCTCCCGGGGAGCTGTTTTTT